The clone carrying this T cell receptor (beta chain) was observed a few times. What it binds is not known. Germline V lookup: CDR1 LNHDA, CDR2 SQIVND (reference sequence). The CDR3 spans 15 residues. V lost 3 bases to trimming and J lost 0 bases, with 12 bases between them. Using immunoSEQ multiplex PCR, the repertoire was profiled, and TCRdb retains in-frame clones only, with some absent. Counted here are a few million clones, approximately 94% occurring once; the ten biggest clones make up 0.1% to 0.15%. This record belongs to a study of shared clonotypes between healthy human individuals. The study's findings and limits: Naive CD4 clonotype sharing across a few donors was approximately 5%. A reduction in generation probabilities was seen for non-shared clonotypes relative to those shared by all four donors.

V gene TRBV19 combines with J gene TRBJ2-7, with D uncertain. This TCR derives from a man aged 18-30 years in good health. Sequenced sample: naive CD4+ T cells sorted from blood. Subset given: CD45RA+ positively selected. The CDR3 loop reads CASSMQEHSSYEQYF. The CDR3 DNA reads as TGTGCCAGTAGTATGCAGGAACACAGCTCCTACGAGCAGTACTTC.